This is a list of T cell receptor beta chains from one sample in a study of T cells in localized non-small cell lung cancer. Clones were sequenced by immunoSEQ multiplex PCR, and TCRdb holds only the in-frame ones, with some missing. The table has about 52,000 clones, 75% to 90% seen once. The sample consisted of peripheral blood, taken before any cancer treatment. All receptors derive from a male donor at least 60 years old with stage III squamous cell lung carcinoma. Each CDR3 is given with its conserved first and last residue. Not every row has a clone size; where given, it reads once, few, many or a size class.

V gene,J gene,clone size,CDR3 protein
TRBV28,TRBJ1-4,once,CASSRTDSVYNEKLFF
TRBV14,TRBJ2-2,NA,CASSPRMGSGMNTGELFF
TRBV18,TRBJ2-6,NA,CASSQTGGSGANVLTF
TRBV5-8,TRBJ2-5,NA,CASSLVPETQYF
TRBV2,TRBJ2-7,NA,CASSEGSGRYEQYF
TRBV9,TRBJ2-1,NA,CASSVWGGSDNEQFF
TRBV9,TRBJ2-3,NA,CASSVAVLSTDTQYF
TRBV12-5,TRBJ1-5,NA,CASGLDGTVNQPQHF
TRBV5-1,TRBJ1-4,NA,CASSLARNEKLFF
TRBV6-5,TRBJ1-1,NA,CASSYRRANTEAFF
TRBV18,TRBJ1-5,few,CASSPSTDQPQHF
TRBV5-4,TRBJ1-2,NA,CASSRRDRADGYTF
TRBV7-2,TRBJ1-4,NA,CASSSRMANEKLFF
TRBV7-9,TRBJ2-7,NA,CASSTETSGQYF
TRBV30,TRBJ1-6,NA,CAWNGGTPLHF
TRBV6-5,TRBJ1-6,NA,CASSYRGSPLHF
TRBV23-1,TRBJ1-1,NA,CASSPPPRRNTEAFF
TRBV7-9,TRBJ2-1,NA,CASSLPRAEQFF
TRBV7-9,TRBJ2-2,few,CASSLQGASGELFF
TRBV27,TRBJ1-2,NA,CASSFSQTNLYGYTF
TRBV10-1,TRBJ2-7,few,CASSGRVSSYEQYF
TRBV4-2,TRBJ2-7,NA,CASSQDTRSEQYF
TRBV4-2,TRBJ1-2,NA,CASSVGGSTGYTF
TRBV7-2,TRBJ2-7,NA,CASSLGSYEQYF
TRBV28,TRBJ1-3,NA,CASVSGNTIYF
TRBV15,TRBJ2-5,NA,CATSRDLEAQYF
TRBV7-3,TRBJ2-3,NA,CASSLGERGTDTQYF
TRBV7-3,TRBJ2-5,once,CASSLTGTGQETQYF
TRBV6-1,TRBJ1-1,NA,CASTGPGSSEAFF
TRBV4-2,TRBJ2-7,NA,CASSQGRLGLALGEQYF
TRBV9,TRBJ2-3,NA,CASSTIGVSTDTQYF
TRBV9,TRBJ1-1,NA,CASSVEGGALNTEAFF
TRBV7-9,TRBJ1-4,NA,CASSSDRVRGEKLFF
TRBV4-3,TRBJ2-5,NA,CASSQDRAGVSGTQYF
TRBV15,TRBJ1-1,NA,CATCPGGICTEAFF
TRBV6-4,TRBJ1-5,NA,CASAGDPDQPQHF
TRBV10-3,TRBJ1-1,NA,CASDRGGNTEAFF